Below, 4 T cell receptor beta chains from the same sample are listed, as sequenced in a study of CD8 T cells in ankylosing spondylitis. A single record per CDR3 protein comes from TCRdb applying MiXCR to the 5' RACE reads. The table lists approximately 39,000 distinct CDR3 sequences, approximately 11% of them singletons. The sample consisted of synovial fluid, either unsorted or a sorted T cell fraction (not recorded which). The receptors derive from a male donor with ankylosing spondylitis.

Only a few counts were recorded for this clonotype. V gene TRBV6-2 or TRBV6-3 combines with J gene TRBJ2-1, with 7 nucleotides matching TRBD1. The CDR3 sequence is 13 residues long. Germline trimming cut 7 bases from V and 8 bases from J; bases unmatched to any gene: 8. Germline V gene lookup returns CDR1 MNHEY and CDR2 SVGEGT. Written as DNA, the CDR3 is TGTGCCAGCAAGAGGGGGCAGATTGATGAGCAGTTCTTC. Its protein is CASKRGQIDEQFF.

The sample holds many counts of this clonotype. The chain recombines TRBV7-3 with TRBJ2-1; 7 bases are shared with TRBD2. Germline values: CDR1 SGHTA, CDR2 FQGTGA. Trimming removed 4 bases from V and 7 bases from J; junction bases left unmatched: 10. The CDR3 totals 15 residues. CDR3 protein: CASSWAAGRRNEQFF. DNA of the CDR3: TGTGCCAGCAGCTGGGCAGCGGGGAGAAGGAATGAGCAGTTCTTC.

The table lists this clonotype with many counts. This chain uses TRBV12-3 or TRBV12-4 with TRBJ1-2; perhaps TRBD1 as D (6 bases). The V gene lost 1 base and the J gene lost 8 bases, with 14 bases spanning the gap. The CDR3 consists of 14 residues. The CDR3 reads CASSLGGGAEGYTF. The CDR3, as DNA: TGTGCCAGCAGTTTAGGGGGGGGCGCGGAGGGCTACACCTTC.

This clonotype was detected many times. V and J are TRBV10-3 and TRBJ2-7; 8 bases match TRBD2. Germline lookup yields CDR1 ENHRY and CDR2 SYGVKD. The V and J ends lost 2 bases and 5 bases, in that order; junction bases with no gene match: 8. The CDR3 is 15 residues long. For the CDR3, the DNA is TGTGCCATCAGTGAGCGGGGGGGCACGAGGGACGAGCAGTACTTC. Translation gives CAISERGGTRDEQYF.